This T cell receptor (beta chain) derives from a study of blood T cell repertoires in COVID-19. Looking at the study overall: Specimens from acute and convalescent COVID-19 originated in the United States, Italy and Spain. Nucleic acid was either cDNA or gDNA, and it came from T cells, B-cell-depleted T cells, or PBMCs.

Trimming took 2 bases from V and 8 from J, leaving 9 bases between them. The V gene's germline CDR1 is SNHLY and CDR2 FYNNEI. CDR3 size: 12 residues. Original processing methods: Researchers report that nucleated cell counts were estimated from reference gene primer amplification. Some clones are missing from TCRdb's copy, which holds only in-frame ones; the method was immunoSEQ multiplex PCR. That table is the source of V, J and clone size, and D and trimming were worked out from the DNA. The sample lists 200,000 to 250,000 clones, approximately 83% occurring once. This clone was counted a single time.

The sequence came from a man aged 80 or over with acute or convalescent COVID-19. Sequenced sample: peripheral blood. The chain couples TRBV2 to TRBJ1-2; D ambiguous. The CDR3 region is CASSELSQGYTF. As DNA, the CDR3 is TGTGCCAGCAGTGAATTGTCGCAGGGCTACACCTTC.